The 32 T cell receptor beta chains below all came from one sample that was sequenced in a study of blood T cell repertoires in COVID-19. Libraries were prepared by immunoSEQ multiplex PCR; TCRdb keeps only in-frame clonotypes and omits some of them. The table records approximately 170,000 clones, about 81% of them present only once. The specimen sequenced was peripheral blood. These TCRs come from a human donor in a cohort sampled during active COVID-19.

The CDR3 sequence is CASSLGNTIYF. The DNA for the CDR3 is TGTGCCAGCTCGCTAGGAAACACCATATATTTT. J is TRBJ1-3 and V is TRBV18, with no clear D. V gave up 6 bases and J gave up 4 bases, with 4 bases separating them. CDR1 and CDR2 from the germline V gene are KGHSH and LQKENI. The CDR3 has 11 amino acids. The full variable domain, completed using reference TRBV18 and TRBJ1-3, is NAGVMQNPRHLVRRRGQEARLRCSPMKGHSHVYWYRQLPEEGLKFMVYLQKENIIDESGMPKERFSAEFPKEGPSILRIQQVVRGDSAAYFCASSLGNTIYFGEGSWLTVV.

The chain joins TRBV19 to TRBJ1-6, with TRBD1 matching over 9 bases. CDR1 LNHDA and CDR2 SQIVND come from the germline V gene (reference sequence). J was trimmed by 9 bases and V by 7 bases; bases with no gene match: 7. The CDR3 is 14 amino acids. DNA for the CDR3: TGTGCCAGTACCTTTACAGGGGGCAGTTCACCCCTCCACTTT. Translating it yields CASTFTGGSSPLHF.

The chain employs TRBV6-2 or TRBV6-3 and TRBJ2-3; D is unresolved. Trimming pared 5 bases from V and 7 bases from J, leaving 10 bases between. Germline V gene lookup returns CDR1 MNHEY and CDR2 SVGEGT. The CDR3 length is 12 residues. DNA of the CDR3: TGTGCCAGCAGTATGGCCTTATATACGCAGTATTTT. Encoded protein: CASSMALYTQYF.

The chain joins TRBV7-8 to TRBJ2-7; TRBD2 might be the D (5 bases). The germline CDR1 and CDR2 sequences are SGHVS and FQNEAQ. CDR3 length: 15 residues. V lost 1 base and J lost 0, with 10 bases in between. The CDR3 reads CASSLVTTSSYEQYF. In DNA form, the CDR3 reads TGTGCCAGCAGCTTAGTCACAACTAGCTCCTACGAGCAGTACTTC.

This clone was seen once. The rearrangement joins TRBV15 to TRBJ2-7; TRBD2 matches at 9 bases. Losses at the gene ends were 1 base for V and 6 bases for J; bases not matched to a gene: 4. Germline loops: CDR1 LNHNV, CDR2 YYDKDF (reference sequence). This CDR3 spans 14 amino acids. Here the CDR3 reads CATSRGGTSTEQYF. CDR3 coding DNA: TGTGCCACCAGCAGAGGGGGGACTAGCACCGAGCAGTACTTC. The whole variable domain, remainder taken from reference TRBV15 and TRBJ2-7, is DAMVIQNPRYQVTQFGKPVTLSCSQTLNHNVMYWYQQKSSQAPKLLFHYYDKDFNNEADTPDNFQSRRPNTSFCFLDIRSPGLGDTAMYLCATSRGGTSTEQYFGPGTRLTVT.

This chain joins TRBV27 and TRBJ2-7; 7 positions match TRBD2. The CDR3 is made up of 13 amino acids. V shed 4 bases, J shed 3 bases, and the junction held 3 bases outside the gene matches. CDR1 and CDR2 (germline): MNHEY, SMNVEV (reference sequence). The CDR3 loop reads CASSSREIYEQYF. CDR3 nucleotide sequence: TGTGCCAGCAGTTCGCGGGAGATCTACGAGCAGTACTTC.

V and J are TRBV15 and TRBJ1-5; weak D call: TRBD1 (6 bases). The CDR3 is made up of 16 amino acids. In germline, CDR1 is LNHNV, CDR2 YYDKDF (reference sequence). V dropped 2 bases and J dropped 3 bases, with 14 bases sitting between them. CDR3 DNA: TGTGCCACCAGCAGAAAAAACCCAGGGGCCAATCAGCCCCAGCATTTT. Its protein is CATSRKNPGANQPQHF.

This clone was seen a single time. The rearrangement joins TRBV19 to TRBJ2-2, with 9 bases aligning to TRBD1. This CDR3 is built from 16 residues. The germline CDR1 and CDR2 sequences are LNHDA and SQIVND (reference sequence). Germline trimming cut 5 bases from V and 5 bases from J; bases unmatched to any gene: 9. The CDR3 coding sequence is TGTGCCAGTAGTGTCCGGGACAGGGCCTTTACCGGGGAGCTGTTTTTT. Protein: CASSVRDRAFTGELFF.

The rearrangement links TRBV4-1 to TRBJ2-3; 7 nucleotides line up with TRBD2. V shed 4 bases, J shed 3 bases, and the junction held 10 bases outside the gene matches. The germline CDR1 and CDR2 sequences are MGHRA and YSYEKL. This CDR3 contains 16 residues. The CDR3 DNA reads TGCGCCAGCAGCCCGGGGGGTCAGGATTGGACAGATACGCAGTATTTT. Encoded protein: CASSPGGQDWTDTQYF.

The gene calls are TRBV7-3 and TRBJ2-2; weak D call: TRBD2 (6 bases). With 4 bases removed from V and 6 bases from J, the gap between germline ends came to 9 bases. CDR1 is SGHTA, CDR2 FQGTGA, per germline. This CDR3 is built from 13 residues. The CDR3 bases are TGTGCCAGCAGCTGGGGGGTTGCCGGGGAGCTGTTTTTT. This sequence encodes CASSWGVAGELFF.

The rearrangement uses TRBV18 and TRBJ2-5, with 9 bases fitting TRBD1. The CDR3 runs 17 residues. V lost 2 bases, J lost 4 bases, and 11 bases stayed unmatched. Germline CDR1 KGHSH, CDR2 LQKENI. CDR3 region: CASSPSTSGTGRETQYF. For the CDR3, the DNA is TGTGCCAGCTCACCATCCACTTCCGGGACAGGGAGAGAGACCCAGTACTTC.

The rearrangement joins TRBV28 to TRBJ1-5; 9 positions match TRBD1. This CDR3 region has 15 residues. CDR1 MDHEN and CDR2 SYDVKM come from the germline V gene. The V gene end was trimmed by 7 bases and the J gene end by 5 bases; junction bases not matched to a gene: 9. The CDR3 nucleotides are TGTGCCAGCATTTCAATGGGACAGGGATATCAGCCCCAGCATTTT. Translation: CASISMGQGYQPQHF.

The rearrangement links TRBV9 to TRBJ2-2, with TRBD1 matching 7 bases. This CDR3 region has 14 residues. Germline CDR1 and CDR2: SGDLS and YYNGEE. V gave up 4 bases and J gave up 6 bases; unmatched junction bases: 6. CDR3: CASSFTGAAGELFF. The CDR3 DNA sequence: TGTGCCAGCAGCTTCACAGGGGCCGCCGGGGAGCTGTTTTTT. Combining the CDR3 with reference TRBV9 and TRBJ2-2 gives the whole variable domain DSGVTQTPKHLITATGQRVTLRCSPRSGDLSVYWYQQSLDQGLQFLIQYYNGEERAKGNILERFSAQQFPDLHSELNLSSLELGDSALYFCASSFTGAAGELFFGEGSRLTVL.

The V and J genes are TRBV4-3 and TRBJ2-7, with D tentatively TRBD1 (7 bases). CDR1 is LGHNA and CDR2 is YSLEER in the germline V gene. This CDR3 is 14 amino acids long. Trimming took 0 bases from V and 5 from J, leaving 11 bases between them. This CDR3 reads CASSQEQGRNEQYF. The CDR3 DNA follows: TGCGCCAGCAGCCAAGAACAGGGGAGGAACGAGCAGTACTTC.

The chain has TRBV7-2 and TRBJ1-6; 9 nucleotides line up with TRBD1. The CDR3 is 14 amino acids. Germline values: CDR1 SGHTA, CDR2 FQGNSA. J was trimmed by 9 bases and V by 1 base; bases with no gene match: 1. The CDR3 DNA sequence: TGTGCCAGCAGCTTAGTACAGGGGGCTTCACCCCTCCACTTT. Amino acid sequence: CASSLVQGASPLHF. Full variable domain (rest looked up from reference TRBV7-2 and TRBJ1-6): GAGVSQSPSNKVTEKGKDVELRCDPISGHTALYWYRQSLGQGLEFLIYFQGNSAPDKSGLPSDRFSAERTGGSVSTLTIQRTQQEDSAVYLCASSLVQGASPLHFGNGTRLTVT.

The V gene is TRBV10-2, the J gene TRBJ2-5; D is unclear. V was cut by 5 bases and J by 7 bases, with 11 bases left in between. This CDR3 contains 12 residues. CDR1 WSHSY and CDR2 SAAADI come from the germline V gene. The DNA of the CDR3 is TGCGCCAGCAGTCTACCTTACGGGACCCAGTACTTC. Translating it yields CASSLPYGTQYF.

The genes are TRBV4-3 and TRBJ2-7; unclear D gene. This CDR3 is 15 amino acids long. Looked up from germline, CDR1 is LGHNA and CDR2 is YSLEER. With 3 bases removed from V and 2 bases from J, the gap between germline ends came to 14 bases. The CDR3 coding sequence is TGCGCCAGCAGCCAGGCGGCCCAAAGCCCCTACGAGCAGTACTTC. It specifies CASSQAAQSPYEQYF.

The chain combines TRBV11-2 with TRBJ2-7; D gene ambiguous. The V end was cut by 3 bases, the J end by 0 bases, with 21 bases between. Germline assignment: CDR1 SGHAT and CDR2 FQNNGV. The CDR3 has 18 amino acids. CDR3 nucleotide sequence: TGTGCCAGCAGCTTTACGCCAATGCCAGGTGGCGTCTCCTACGAGCAGTACTTC. This translates into CASSFTPMPGGVSYEQYF.

The chain carries TRBV19 and TRBJ1-3; no firm D call. The CDR3 loop spans 13 amino acids. CDR1 is LNHDA and CDR2 is SQIVND in the germline V gene (reference sequence). V lost 5 bases to trimming and J lost 4 bases, with 9 bases between them. As DNA, the CDR3 is TGTGCCAGTAGTTATAATGGCGGAAACACCATATATTTT. Translation gives CASSYNGGNTIYF.

The rearrangement uses TRBV6-5 and TRBJ2-7; TRBD2 agrees at 10 bases. V dropped 6 bases and J dropped 0; count of bases not matched to a gene: 5. The CDR3 runs to 15 residues. Germline-derived CDR1 and CDR2 are MNHEY and SVGAGI. CDR3 sequence: CASSKTSGASYEQYF. CDR3 DNA sequence: TGTGCCAGCAGCAAAACTAGCGGGGCCTCCTACGAGCAGTACTTC.

This clone has at least ten counts. The V and J genes are TRBV29-1 and TRBJ2-1, with a possible D match to TRBD2 (5 bases). The V and J ends lost 5 bases and 2 bases respectively, with 10 bases between them. The CDR3 totals 13 residues. Germline V gene data show CDR1 as SQVTM and CDR2 as ANQGSEA. CDR3 sequence (DNA): TGCAGCGTTCTAACCGGGACCTACAATGAGCAGTTCTTC. Translated: CSVLTGTYNEQFF.

The chain uses TRBV7-9 and TRBJ2-3; TRBD2 is a possible D gene (6 bases). Trimming left V 2 bases short and J 4 bases short, with 10 bases between. CDR3 length equals 14 residues. The V gene's germline CDR1 is SEHNR and CDR2 FQNEAQ (reference sequence). CDR3 nucleotide sequence: TGTGCCAGCAGCTTATCGGGGGTTGCAGATACGCAGTATTTT. Encoded protein: CASSLSGVADTQYF.

V usage is TRBV2 and J usage is TRBJ2-4; tentatively, D is TRBD2 (5 bases). The CDR3 has 13 amino acids. Germline-derived CDR1 and CDR2 are SNHLY and FYNNEI. Trimming pared 7 bases from V and 4 bases from J, leaving 11 bases between. The CDR3 sequence is CASMFSAKNIQYF. The CDR3 coding sequence is TGTGCCAGCATGTTTAGCGCTAAAAACATTCAGTACTTC.

The V gene is TRBV3-1 (or the pseudogene TRBV3-2), the J gene TRBJ2-3, with a weak D call TRBD2 (5 bases). Germline values: CDR1 LGHDT, CDR2 YNNKEL (reference sequence). The CDR3 consists of 15 residues. V lost 4 bases and J lost 1, with 12 bases in between. CDR3 sequence reads: CASSPRISGTDTQYF. CDR3 coding DNA: TGTGCCAGCAGCCCTCGAATTAGCGGCACAGATACGCAGTATTTT.

This clone has more than one count but fewer than ten. This CDR3 is also generated by other DNA sequences in the sample. The CDR3 region is CASSLVSSYEQYF. The CDR3 coding sequence is TGCGCCAGCAGCTTGGTTAGCTCCTACGAGCAGTACTTC. The V call is TRBV5-1, the J call TRBJ2-7, with D unclear. CDR3 length equals 13 residues. Between the trimmed V and J ends, which lost 0 bases and 0 bases, there was a span of 4 bases. From germline, CDR1 is SGHRS and CDR2 YFSETQ.

The rearrangement links TRBV5-1 to TRBJ1-5; 11 bases agree with TRBD1. The CDR3 is 14 residues long. J was trimmed by 5 bases and V by 3 bases; bases with no gene match: 1. The germline CDR1 and CDR2 sequences are SGHRS and YFSETQ. CDR3 in DNA: TGCGCCAGCAGCTGGGGACAGGGGGATCAGCCCCAGCATTTT. It specifies CASSWGQGDQPQHF. The whole variable domain, remainder taken from reference TRBV5-1 and TRBJ1-5, is KAGVTQTPRYLIKTRGQQVTLSCSPISGHRSVSWYQQTPGQGLQFLFEYFSETQRNKGNFPGRFSGRQFSNSRSEMNVSTLELGDSALYLCASSWGQGDQPQHFGDGTRLSIL.

The J gene is TRBJ2-5, the V gene TRBV5-1; 9 bases are shared with TRBD2. CDR3 length: 18 amino acids. CDR1 and CDR2 (germline): SGHRS, YFSETQ. The ends lost 4 bases at V and 4 bases at J; junction bases unmatched: 17. The CDR3 nucleotides read TGCGCCAGCAGCCTGAGGATGGTAGCGGGGGCCCGGAGAGAGACCCAGTACTTC. Its translation: CASSLRMVAGARRETQYF.

The V call is TRBV7-9, the J call TRBJ2-2; D not resolved. Germline assignment: CDR1 SEHNR and CDR2 FQNEAQ (reference sequence). This CDR3 has 14 amino acids. Trimming cost V 5 bases and J 6 bases, with 13 bases left between them. The CDR3 coding sequence is TGTGCCAGCAGCCCCTATGCGGCACCCGGGGAGCTGTTTTTT. Amino acids: CASSPYAAPGELFF.

The chain couples TRBV19 to TRBJ2-7; TRBD2 matches at 7 bases. The germline V gene encodes CDR1 LNHDA and CDR2 SQIVND (reference sequence). This CDR3 comprises 14 residues. V lost 0 bases to trimming and J lost 3 bases; unmatched junction nucleotides: 2. CDR3 sequence (DNA): TGTGCCAGTAGTATAGAAGCGGGACTCTACGAGCAGTACTTC. Amino acid sequence: CASSIEAGLYEQYF.

This clone was observed a handful of times. The rearrangement links TRBV6-5 to TRBJ1-4; TRBD1 is a possible D gene (5 bases). This CDR3 region has 13 residues. V lost 4 bases, J lost 7 bases, and 10 bases lay in between. Germline lookup yields CDR1 MNHEY and CDR2 SVGAGI. The DNA of the CDR3 is TGTGCCAGCAGTTCTCAAAGGGGTGAAAAACTGTTTTTT. Protein: CASSSQRGEKLFF.

The chain is built from TRBV10-1 and TRBJ2-1, with 11 bases aligning to TRBD2. Germline CDR1 and CDR2: WNHNN and SYGVQD (reference sequence). This CDR3 has 16 amino acids. With V trimmed by 5 bases and J by 2 bases, 5 bases remained unmatched. The CDR3 loop reads CASSRTSGLTYNEQFF. The DNA for the CDR3 is TGCGCCAGCAGTCGGACTAGCGGGCTAACCTACAATGAGCAGTTCTTC.

V and J are TRBV9 and TRBJ2-1, with D maybe TRBD1 (6 bases). This CDR3 has 15 residues. The V end was cut by 2 bases, the J end by 4 bases, with 13 bases between. CDR1 is SGDLS and CDR2 is YYNGEE in the germline V gene. CDR3 DNA: TGTGCCAGCAGCGTCTCCGGGACAATATACAATGAGCAGTTCTTC. Its protein is CASSVSGTIYNEQFF.